This is a list of T cell receptor beta chains from one sample in a study of T cell changes during pregnancy in multiple sclerosis. The table came from immunoSEQ multiplex PCR; TCRdb's copy has only in-frame clones and leaves some out. Of more than 25,000 clones listed, about 88% are singletons. The sample in question was CD8+ T cells from peripheral blood mononuclear cells, obtained in the third trimester of pregnancy. The source is a female donor with multiple sclerosis, enrolled in a pregnancy study. Both conserved end residues are part of each CDR3. A D gene is named only where the DNA matches it firmly. The size of a clone is reported for some rows only, either as once, few or many, or as a class for expanded clones.

TRBD1,TRBJ1-2,TRBV5-1,NA,TGCGCCAGCAAGGACAGGGCGGATGGCTACACCTTC,CASKDRADGYTF
NA,TRBJ2-7,TRBV2,NA,TGTGCCAGCAGTGGACTCAGCTCCTACGAGCAGTACTTC,CASSGLSSYEQYF
NA,TRBJ2-2,TRBV5-1,few,TGCGCCAGCAGAAGGGGGACCGGGGAGCTGTTTTTT,CASRRGTGELFF
NA,TRBJ2-6,TRBV9,NA,TGTGCCAGCAGCGTAGCTCTTCAGGCCCCTGGGGCCAACGTCCTGACTTTC,CASSVALQAPGANVLTF
NA,TRBJ2-2,TRBV2,NA,TGTGCCAGCCTTCGTAACACCGGGGAGCTGTTTTTT,CASLRNTGELFF
TRBD2,TRBJ2-3,TRBV6-1,NA,TGTGCCAGCAGTGCGAGTAGCGGGGGCTCAGATACGCAGTATTTT,CASSASSGGSDTQYF
NA,TRBJ2-7,TRBV4-2,NA,TGTGCCAGCAGCCAGGAGGACGGATCGCTCTACGAGCAGTACTTC,CASSQEDGSLYEQYF
NA,TRBJ2-1,TRBV5-6,NA,TGTGCCAGCAGCTTGTCCCACTCCTACAATGAGCAGTTCTTC,CASSLSHSYNEQFF
NA,TRBJ2-3,TRBV6-1,NA,TGTGCCAGCAGTGAACGAACTTCTAGCACAGATACGCAGTATTTT,CASSERTSSTDTQYF
NA,TRBJ2-7,TRBV9,NA,TGTGCCAGCAGCTCCCTAGGACAGTCCGAGCAGTACTTC,CASSSLGQSEQYF
NA,TRBJ1-2,TRBV28,NA,TGTGCCAGCAGTTTTGCGACAGTGTTAGATGGCTACACCTTC,CASSFATVLDGYTF
TRBD1,TRBJ1-4,TRBV7-3,NA,TGTGCCAGCAGCTCCCCACCCCGGGACAGGGACAATGAAAAACTGTTTTTT,CASSSPPRDRDNEKLFF
NA,TRBJ2-7,TRBV27,NA,TGTGCCAGCAGTTTAGGGGCGGGGACCGAGCAGTACTTC,CASSLGAGTEQYF
TRBD2,TRBJ2-5,TRBV5-6,NA,TGTGCCAGCAGCTTGGAGCGGGGGGGCCCCGAGACCCAGTACTTC,CASSLERGGPETQYF
TRBD1,TRBJ2-3,TRBV2,NA,TGTGCCAGCAGGGACAGGGCGAGGTTGTATTTT,CASRDRARLYF
NA,TRBJ1-2,TRBV9,NA,TGTGCCAGCAGCGTAGGTCAGTTCCCCTATGGCTACACCTTC,CASSVGQFPYGYTF
TRBD2,TRBJ2-2,TRBV28,NA,TGTGCCAGCAGTCCCGGACTAGCTGGTGGGGAGCTGTTTTTT,CASSPGLAGGELFF
NA,TRBJ1-1,TRBV6-1,NA,TGTGCCAGCAGTGAAAAATGGGGGGGATACACTGAAGCTTTCTTT,CASSEKWGGYTEAFF
NA,TRBJ2-7,TRBV5-1,NA,TGCGCCCTCGTAGCCCCTTGCGAGCAGTACTTC,CALVAPCEQYF
NA,TRBJ2-7,TRBV2,NA,TGTGCCAGCCGAGGGGGAGTGCAGTACTTC,CASRGGVQYF